The 27 T cell receptor beta chains below come from one sample, sequenced in a study of blood T cell repertoires in COVID-19. Libraries were prepared by immunoSEQ multiplex PCR; TCRdb keeps only in-frame clonotypes and omits some of them. The sample contains some 220,000 clones, over 80% of which appear only once. Specimen: peripheral blood. The receptors were gathered from a woman aged 30 to 39 with COVID-19, enrolled during active disease.

There are many counts of this clone. This rearrangement joins TRBV10-3 to TRBJ2-1, with 10 bases identical to TRBD2. CDR1 is ENHRY and CDR2 is SYGVKD in the germline V gene. The CDR3 covers 18 residues. J lost 6 bases, V lost 6 bases, and 17 bases had no gene match. The DNA of the CDR3 is TGTGCCATCAGAAACTCTTTCTTTACTAGCGGGAAGGGCAATGAGCAGTTCTTC. Translated, it gives CAIRNSFFTSGKGNEQFF.

V usage is TRBV19 and J usage is TRBJ2-1; 7 bases line up with TRBD2. The CDR3 length is 13 residues. With V trimmed by 3 bases and J by 9 bases, 5 bases remained unmatched. CDR1 is LNHDA and CDR2 is SQIVND in the germline V gene (reference sequence). In nucleotides, the CDR3 is TGTGCCAGTAGTATCGGGGAGGGCGGTGAGCAGTTCTTC. Translating gives CASSIGEGGEQFF.

This clone was found once. The chain couples TRBV5-6 to TRBJ1-2; D is uncertain. V dropped 5 bases and J dropped 7 bases, with 24 bases sitting between them. This CDR3 has 16 residues. Germline V gene data show CDR1 as SGHDT and CDR2 as YYEEEE. The CDR3 DNA follows: TGTGCCAGCAGGATCTTTGATGGAAAGGACTTGGGTGGCTACACCTTC. This encodes CASRIFDGKDLGGYTF.

The chain recombines TRBV4-3 with TRBJ2-2; D is perhaps TRBD1 (5 bases). V lost 0 bases and J 6 bases, leaving 11 bases between the germline ends. CDR3 size: 15 residues. The germline V gene encodes CDR1 LGHNA and CDR2 YSLEER. The CDR3 loop is CASSQEAGIPGELFF. The CDR3, as DNA: TGCGCCAGCAGCCAAGAGGCAGGGATCCCCGGGGAGCTGTTTTTT.

This chain joins TRBV13 and TRBJ2-7, with 8 bases lining up with TRBD2. Germline CDR1 PRHDT, CDR2 FYEKMQ (reference sequence). V was pared by 8 bases and J by 7 bases, with 10 bases of the junction left unmatched. This CDR3 contains 13 residues. The CDR3 reads CASRVGRAEEQYF. The CDR3 DNA reads as TGTGCCAGCCGTGTCGGGAGGGCAGAGGAGCAGTACTTC.

The chain is built from TRBV5-1 and TRBJ2-6; 10 bases line up with TRBD1. Trimming cost V 1 base and J 1 base; bases outside gene matches: 5. The V gene's germline CDR1 is SGHRS and CDR2 YFSETQ. This CDR3 has 18 residues. The CDR3 loop reads CASSLSTGGRSGANVLTF. DNA for the CDR3: TGCGCCAGCAGCTTGTCGACAGGGGGCAGGTCTGGGGCCAACGTCCTGACTTTC.

The genes are TRBV25-1 and TRBJ2-7, with 10 bases matching TRBD2. The ends lost 2 bases at V and 1 base at J; junction bases unmatched: 2. This CDR3 spans 15 amino acids. The germline gives CDR1 MGHDK, CDR2 SYGVNS. The CDR3 spells CASSETTSGSYEQYF. The CDR3 DNA sequence: TGTGCCAGCAGTGAAACGACTAGCGGGTCCTACGAGCAGTACTTC.

The CDR3 nucleotides are TGTGCCAGCAGGGACTACTCTGGGGCCAACGTCCTGACTTTC. It translates to CASRDYSGANVLTF. V and J are TRBV6-5 and TRBJ2-6; the D gene is possibly TRBD2 (6 bases). The CDR3 covers 14 residues. Germline CDR1 and CDR2: MNHEY and SVGAGI. Trimming stripped 6 bases from V and 0 bases from J, with 6 bases between.

This clone was seen a few times. The V call is TRBV7-9, the J call TRBJ1-1, with D uncertain. The CDR3 runs to 15 residues. V was pared by 7 bases and J by 1 base, with 16 bases between. Germline V gene data show CDR1 as SEHNR and CDR2 as FQNEAQ (reference sequence). DNA of the CDR3: TGTGCCAGCACCGAGGGCCTGGGGAGGAACACTGAAGCTTTCTTT. It specifies CASTEGLGRNTEAFF.

This chain links TRBV19 with TRBJ2-5; no reliable D call. The V end lost 1 base, the J end lost 3 bases, and 12 bases lay between the germline ends. Germline V CDR1 and CDR2: LNHDA, SQIVND (reference sequence). CDR3 length: 15 residues. This chain's CDR3 is CASSIGSPTKETQYF. DNA for the CDR3: TGTGCCAGTAGTATAGGATCGCCCACAAAAGAGACCCAGTACTTC.

The chain employs TRBV6-5 and TRBJ1-2; D call uncertain. The CDR3 covers 12 residues. Germline CDR1 and CDR2: MNHEY and SVGAGI. V lost 6 bases and J lost 5, with 10 bases in between. CDR3 protein: CASRDGLYGYTF. CDR3 sequence (DNA): TGTGCCAGCAGGGACGGACTGTATGGCTACACCTTC.

The CDR3 nucleotides are TGTGCCAGCAGCCCGGGAGGGGTACCAGATACGCAGTATTTT. This encodes CASSPGGVPDTQYF. The rearrangement links TRBV9 to TRBJ2-3, with TRBD2 identical over 8 bases. The junction had 5 bases not matched to a gene; V was cut back by 4 bases and J by 4 bases. Germline V gives CDR1 SGDLS, CDR2 YYNGEE. The CDR3 extends over 14 amino acids.

This clone was counted once. The chain carries TRBV12-5 and TRBJ1-4; D is unclear. The germline CDR1 and CDR2 sequences are LGHNT and FRNRAP. There are 13 residues in the CDR3. The V end was cut by 5 bases, the J end by 8 bases, with 12 bases between. The CDR3 here is CASGIRLGEKLFF. The CDR3 DNA reads TGTGCTAGTGGTATCCGTCTCGGGGAAAAACTGTTTTTT.

The chain is built from TRBV7-6 and TRBJ1-2; D possibly corresponds to TRBD1 (5 bases). V dropped 3 bases and J dropped 4 bases, with 12 bases sitting between them. Germline V gene lookup returns CDR1 SGHVS and CDR2 FNYEAQ. The CDR3 has 14 residues. The CDR3 protein is CASSFSQGSYGYTF. The CDR3, as DNA: TGTGCCAGCAGCTTCTCCCAGGGCTCCTATGGCTACACCTTC. Full variable domain (missing parts from reference TRBV7-6 and TRBJ1-2): GAGVSQSPRYKVTKRGQDVALRCDPISGHVSLYWYRQALGQGPEFLTYFNYEAQQDKSGLPNDRFSAERPEGSISTLTIQRTEQRDSAMYRCASSFSQGSYGYTFGSGTRLTVV.

V gene TRBV5-4 combines with J gene TRBJ2-5, with TRBD2 as a possible D gene (6 bases). Germline CDR1 SGHNT, CDR2 YYREEE (reference sequence). CDR3 length equals 15 residues. The V and J ends lost 0 bases and 3 bases respectively, with 12 bases between them. CDR3 coding DNA: TGTGCCAGCAGCTTGGGCGGACTACTAGAAGAGACCCAGTACTTC. It is translated as CASSLGGLLEETQYF.

V and J are TRBV9 and TRBJ2-5, with 7 bases fitting TRBD2. CDR1 and CDR2 from the germline V gene are SGDLS and YYNGEE. V was pared by 4 bases and J by 5 bases, with 20 bases of the junction left unmatched. The CDR3 contains 18 residues. The CDR3 DNA reads as TGTGCCAGCAGCACTCCTTTGGAGGGAGGGCCGTTAGGGGAGACCCAGTACTTC. As protein: CASSTPLEGGPLGETQYF.

The V call is TRBV6-4, the J call TRBJ1-4; possible D gene TRBD1, 5 bases. The CDR3 covers 19 residues. Trimming left V 0 bases short and J 0 bases short, with 17 bases between. Germline assignment: CDR1 MRHNA and CDR2 SNTAGT. The CDR3 loop is CASSDSRLGDGATNEKLFF. CDR3 DNA sequence: TGTGCCAGCAGTGACTCGCGATTAGGGGATGGCGCAACTAATGAAAAACTGTTTTTT.

The chain recombines TRBV7-9 with TRBJ1-2; 9 bases match TRBD1. The V and J ends lost 6 bases and 3 bases, in that order; junction bases with no gene match: 14. Germline V CDR1 and CDR2: SEHNR, FQNEAQ (reference sequence). This CDR3 is 17 amino acids long. CDR3 residues: CASRGPGQGGRDYGYTF. In DNA, the CDR3 is TGTGCCAGCAGGGGTCCGGGACAGGGCGGAAGGGACTATGGCTACACCTTC.

The chain links TRBV24-1 to TRBJ2-3, with a possible D match to TRBD2 (6 bases). With 4 bases removed from V and 0 bases from J, the gap between germline ends came to 16 bases. Per the germline V gene, CDR1 is KGHDR and CDR2 is SFDVKD. The CDR3 covers 17 residues. The CDR3 nucleotides are TGTGCCACCAGTGACTCGCAGGGACTCCCTAGCACAGATACGCAGTATTTT. It encodes CATSDSQGLPSTDTQYF.

The chain links TRBV7-8 to TRBJ2-5; 9 bases agree with TRBD2. The DNA end is a closer match to TRBJ2-7, so the J assignment may be wrong. Germline V gene lookup returns CDR1 SGHVS and CDR2 FQNEAQ. The length of the CDR3 is 17 residues. This CDR3 reads CASSPGRLAGWVYEQYF. The CDR3 bases are TGTGCCAGCAGCCCCGGTCGCCTAGCGGGGTGGGTCTACGAGCAGTACTTC.

The V call is TRBV4-3, the J call TRBJ2-1; 9 nucleotides agree with TRBD2. This CDR3 comprises 16 residues. The J segment lost 9 bases and the V segment lost 0 bases, leaving 9 bases of the junction unmatched. CDR1 and CDR2 from the germline V gene are LGHNA and YSLEER. CDR3 protein: CASSQERLAGRSEQFF. The CDR3 DNA reads TGCGCCAGCAGCCAAGAGAGGCTAGCGGGGCGAAGTGAGCAGTTCTTC.

This chain joins TRBV28 and TRBJ1-5; 9 positions agree with TRBD1. The germline V gene encodes CDR1 MDHEN and CDR2 SYDVKM. V gave up 2 bases and J gave up 5 bases; unmatched junction bases: 4. CDR3 length: 15 amino acids. CDR3 sequence (DNA): TGTGCCAGCAGTTTAGCCGACAGGGGGGATCAGCCCCAGCATTTT. Translating it yields CASSLADRGDQPQHF.

This chain links TRBV14 with TRBJ1-1; D possibly corresponds to TRBD1 (6 bases). The CDR3 loop spans 13 amino acids. With 2 bases removed from V and 6 bases from J, the gap between germline ends came to 10 bases. Germline values: CDR1 SGHDN, CDR2 FVKESK. The CDR3 protein is CASSQTQGSEAFF. The CDR3 DNA follows: TGTGCCAGCAGCCAAACACAGGGTTCTGAAGCTTTCTTT.

This clone was found once. The chain couples TRBV11-2 to TRBJ2-1; 7 nucleotides agree with TRBD1. CDR1 is SGHAT and CDR2 is FQNNGV in the germline V gene. The length of the CDR3 is 13 residues. After removal of 5 bases from V and 10 bases from J, the junction contained 8 bases not matched to a gene. CDR3 protein: CASSETGAGEQFF. CDR3 nucleotides: TGTGCCAGCAGCGAAACAGGGGCCGGGGAGCAGTTCTTC.

This chain connects TRBV25-1 to TRBJ1-2, with no clear D. Germline CDR1 reads MGHDK; CDR2 reads SYGVNS. Trimming removed 6 bases at V and 5 bases at J, with 16 bases between. This CDR3 contains 14 residues. Here the CDR3 reads CASRGEGGRYGYTF. In nucleotides, the CDR3 is TGTGCCAGCAGGGGCGAGGGTGGGAGGTATGGCTACACCTTC.

The CDR3 region has the DNA TGTGCCAGCAGTTTAACAGGGTATTCACCCCTCCACTTT. Translation: CASSLTGYSPLHF. The chain employs TRBV27 and TRBJ1-6; TRBD1 might be the D (6 bases). Germline V lookup: CDR1 MNHEY, CDR2 SMNVEV (reference sequence). The CDR3 loop spans 13 amino acids. The ends were cut back, 2 bases at V and 8 bases at J, with 7 bases in the middle.

The CDR3 nucleotides are TGTGCCAGCAGCTTACCCGGGAGGGGGAAGACTACTAGCTCCTACGAGCAGTACTTC. This translates into CASSLPGRGKTTSSYEQYF. The chain joins TRBV7-3 to TRBJ2-7; 8 bases agree with TRBD2. Germline V lookup: CDR1 SGHTA, CDR2 FQGTGA. Trimming removed 2 bases from V and 0 bases from J; junction bases left unmatched: 15. The CDR3 contains 19 residues.